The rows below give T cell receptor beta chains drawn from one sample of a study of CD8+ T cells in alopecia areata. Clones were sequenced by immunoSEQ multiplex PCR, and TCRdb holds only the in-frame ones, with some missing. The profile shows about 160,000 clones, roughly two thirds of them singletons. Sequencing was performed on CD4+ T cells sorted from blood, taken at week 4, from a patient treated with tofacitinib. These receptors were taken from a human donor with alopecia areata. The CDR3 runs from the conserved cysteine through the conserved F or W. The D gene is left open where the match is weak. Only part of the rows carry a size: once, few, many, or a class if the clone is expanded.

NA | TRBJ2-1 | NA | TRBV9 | TGTGCCAGCAGCGTAGGGCCAGCGGTCCTCAATGAGCAGTTCTTC | CASSVGPAVLNEQFF
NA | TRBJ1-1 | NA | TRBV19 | TGTGCCAGTAGTGTAAGCGGACATACGAACACTGAAGCTTTCTTT | CASSVSGHTNTEAFF
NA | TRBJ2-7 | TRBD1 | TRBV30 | TGTGCCTGGAGAGGACCGGGACAGGGGGAATACGGTGAGCAGTACTTC | CAWRGPGQGEYGEQYF
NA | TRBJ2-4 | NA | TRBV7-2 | TGTGCCAGCAGCTTAGATCGGGGGATACAGTACTTC | CASSLDRGIQYF
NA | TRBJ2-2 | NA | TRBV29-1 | TGCAGCGTTGAAGAAGACTTGAACACCGGGGAGCTGTTTTTT | CSVEEDLNTGELFF
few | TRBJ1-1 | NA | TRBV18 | TGTGCCAGCTCACCAGACATGAACACTGAAGCTTTCTTT | CASSPDMNTEAFF
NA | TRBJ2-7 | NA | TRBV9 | TGTGCCAGCAGCGCCTCCGGGACGGTTTCCTACGAGCAGTACTTC | CASSASGTVSYEQYF
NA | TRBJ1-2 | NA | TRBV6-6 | TGTGCCAGCAGTTCCCGGCGCTATGGCTACACCTTC | CASSSRRYGYTF
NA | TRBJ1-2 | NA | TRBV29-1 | TGCAGCGTCGGAGAGGGGATCGCCAGAGGCTACACCTTC | CSVGEGIARGYTF
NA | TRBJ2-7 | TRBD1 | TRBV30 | TGTGCCTGGAACGGACAGGGGGTTACCTACGAGCAGTACTTC | CAWNGQGVTYEQYF
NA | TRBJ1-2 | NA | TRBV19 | TGTGCCAGTAGTGTTCCGTGGCTGGATGGCTACACCTTC | CASSVPWLDGYTF
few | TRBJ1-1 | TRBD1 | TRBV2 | TGTGCCAGCAACGCACAGGGGTCGGCCACTGAAGCTTTCTTT | CASNAQGSATEAFF
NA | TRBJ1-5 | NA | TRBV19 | TGTGCCAGTAGTATGGAACGGAGCAATCAGCCCCAGCATTTT | CASSMERSNQPQHF
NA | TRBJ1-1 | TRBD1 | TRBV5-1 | TGCGCCAGCAGCTGGGACAGGGTGAACACTGAAGCTTTCTTT | CASSWDRVNTEAFF
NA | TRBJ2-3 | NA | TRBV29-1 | TGCAGCGCAACCTCGGCCTCTAGCACAGATACGCAGTATTTT | CSATSASSTDTQYF
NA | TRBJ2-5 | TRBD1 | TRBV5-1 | TGCGCCAGCACTCCGGGACAGGCAAAAGAGACCCAGTACTTC | CASTPGQAKETQYF
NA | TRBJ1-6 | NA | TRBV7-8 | TGTGCCAGCAGCTCCCTTGGAACACCCCTCCACTTT | CASSSLGTPLHF
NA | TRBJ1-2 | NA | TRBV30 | TGTGCCTGGAGTGTAGCATTGACGAACTATGGCTACACCTTC | CAWSVALTNYGYTF
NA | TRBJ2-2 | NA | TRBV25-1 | TGTGCCAGCCAAGGGGGGCACGGAGCCGGGGAGCTGTTTTTT | CASQGGHGAGELFF
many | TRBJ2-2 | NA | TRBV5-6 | TGTGCCAGCACCCACGTCGTCGGGGAGCTGTTTTTT | CASTHVVGELFF